These 5 T cell receptor beta chains were all obtained from the same sample, sequenced in a study of post-analysis software for immune sequencing data. Every TCR beta cDNA library bore unique molecular identifiers. TCRdb redid the calling of the PCR reads with MiXCR, one entry per CDR3 protein. The table includes about 760,000 distinct CDR3 sequences, 30% detected once. Study-wide results and caveats: Relative to controls, patients had about five TRBV segments at higher frequency, with TRBV5-6, TRBV5-1 and TRBV20-1 among these.

No cognate antigen is known for these TCRs. The specimen sequenced was blood. The receptors were gathered from a girl aged 10 to 17 with multiple sclerosis.

V is TRBV12-5 and J is TRBJ2-5; TRBD1 aligns across 9 bases. Germline loops: CDR1 LGHNT, CDR2 FRNRAP. V lost 4 bases, J lost 4 bases, and 4 bases stayed unmatched. There are 14 residues in the CDR3. The CDR3 loop reads CASGSGTGRETQYF. The CDR3 DNA reads TGTGCTAGTGGTTCCGGGACAGGGAGAGAGACCCAGTACTTC.

This rearrangement joins TRBV7-9 to TRBJ2-1, with 9 bases that match TRBD2. J was trimmed by 5 bases and V by 8 bases; bases with no gene match: 10. CDR1 is SEHNR and CDR2 is FQNEAQ in the germline V gene (reference sequence). This CDR3 region has 15 residues. This chain's CDR3 is CASFSRREGNNEQFF. As DNA, the CDR3 is TGTGCCAGCTTCTCAAGGCGGGAGGGGAACAATGAGCAGTTCTTC.

CDR3 DNA: TGCAGTGCTAGCCCCCGGGACAGGGGTCGGGCCCAGTACTTC. Protein sequence: CSASPRDRGRAQYF. This chain connects TRBV20-1 to TRBJ2-7, with 10 bases that match TRBD1. V lost 3 bases and J lost 10; bases outside the gene matches: 12. The germline CDR1 and CDR2 sequences are DFQATT and SNEGSKA (reference sequence). CDR3 size: 14 residues.

The CDR3 nucleotides read TGTGCCAGCAGCCTTCGACAGGCCGGGGGTACAGATACGCAGTATTTT. This sequence encodes CASSLRQAGGTDTQYF. The gene calls are TRBV3-1 and TRBJ2-3, with D perhaps assigned TRBD1 or TRBD2 (6 bases each). In germline, CDR1 is LGHDT, CDR2 YNNKEL (reference sequence). The V and J ends lost 4 bases and 3 bases respectively, with 17 bases between them. This CDR3 has 16 amino acids.

The chain has TRBV5-1 and TRBJ2-7, with no clear D. This CDR3 has 15 residues. Germline CDR1 is SGHRS and CDR2 is YFSETQ. Trimming took off 0 bases at V and 3 bases at J, with 13 bases between the two ends. In DNA, the CDR3 is TGCGCCAGCAGCTTGGATGGGTCTAAACACTACGAGCAGTACTTC. Amino acid sequence: CASSLDGSKHYEQYF.